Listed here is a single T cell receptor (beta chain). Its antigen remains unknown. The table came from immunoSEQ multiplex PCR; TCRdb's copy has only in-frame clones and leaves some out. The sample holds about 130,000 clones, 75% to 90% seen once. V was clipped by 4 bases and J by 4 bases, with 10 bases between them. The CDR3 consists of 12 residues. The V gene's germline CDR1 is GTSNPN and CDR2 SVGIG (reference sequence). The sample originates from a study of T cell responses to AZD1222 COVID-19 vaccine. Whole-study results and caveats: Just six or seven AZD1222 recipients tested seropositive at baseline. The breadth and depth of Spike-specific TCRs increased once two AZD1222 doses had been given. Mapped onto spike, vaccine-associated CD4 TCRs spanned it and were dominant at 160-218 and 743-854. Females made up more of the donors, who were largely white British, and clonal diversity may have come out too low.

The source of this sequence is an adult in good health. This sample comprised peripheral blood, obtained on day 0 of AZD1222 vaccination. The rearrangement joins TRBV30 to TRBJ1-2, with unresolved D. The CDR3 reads CAWKWRGYGYTF. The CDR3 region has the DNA TGTGCCTGGAAGTGGAGAGGCTATGGCTACACCTTC. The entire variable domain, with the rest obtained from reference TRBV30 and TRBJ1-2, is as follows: SQTIHQWPATLVQPVGSPLSLECTVEGTSNPNLYWYRQAAGRGLQLLFYSVGIGQISSEVPQNLSASRPQDRQFILSSKKLLLSDSGFYLCAWKWRGYGYTFGSGTRLTVV.